These 4 T cell receptor beta chains share one sample of origin, sequenced in a study of blood T cell repertoires in COVID-19. TCRdb keeps only in-frame clones here, not all; method: immunoSEQ multiplex PCR. The table lists about 69,000 clones, just under 80% of them singletons. The specimen sequenced was peripheral blood. The origin of the receptors is a human donor in a cohort sampled during active COVID-19.

The rearrangement uses TRBV7-2 and TRBJ2-2; perhaps TRBD2 as D (6 bases). CDR1 is SGHTA and CDR2 is FQGNSA in the germline V gene. The CDR3 has 16 amino acids. V lost 2 bases to trimming and J lost 4 bases, with 14 bases between them. The CDR3 DNA sequence: TGTGCCAGCAGCTTATTGGGACTCGGCCCCACCGGGGAGCTGTTTTTT. It codes for CASSLLGLGPTGELFF. Full variable domain (missing parts from reference TRBV7-2 and TRBJ2-2): GAGVSQSPSNKVTEKGKDVELRCDPISGHTALYWYRQSLGQGLEFLIYFQGNSAPDKSGLPSDRFSAERTGGSVSTLTIQRTQQEDSAVYLCASSLLGLGPTGELFFGEGSRLTVL.

CDR3 nucleotide sequence: TGTGCCAGCAGCCAAGATGCGTGGCGTAGGGGCTATAATTCACCCCTCCACTTT. Its translation: CASSQDAWRRGYNSPLHF. The chain has TRBV3-1 (or the pseudogene TRBV3-2) and TRBJ1-6; tentative D call: TRBD1 (5 bases). Trimming removed 0 bases at V and 3 bases at J, with 15 bases between. CDR1 is LGHDT and CDR2 is YNNKEL in the germline V gene (reference sequence). The CDR3 is 18 residues long.

The chain joins TRBV3-1 (or the pseudogene TRBV3-2) to TRBJ2-5, with D possibly matching TRBD2 (5 bases). The CDR3 length is 15 residues. Trimming took 3 bases from V and 1 from J, leaving 12 bases between them. CDR1 and CDR2 from the germline V gene are LGHDT and YNNKEL (reference sequence). CDR3 coding DNA: TGTGCCAGCAGCCAGATGAGAGGGAGCCAAGAGACCCAGTACTTC. Translated: CASSQMRGSQETQYF.

The gene calls are TRBV5-6 and TRBJ2-7; 11 nucleotides align to TRBD2. With V trimmed by 0 bases and J by 4 bases, 6 bases remained unmatched. The CDR3 consists of 16 residues. CDR1 SGHDT and CDR2 YYEEEE come from the germline V gene. CDR3 sequence reads: CASSLGLAGGMYEQYF. In DNA, the CDR3 is TGTGCCAGCAGCTTGGGGCTAGCGGGAGGTATGTACGAGCAGTACTTC.